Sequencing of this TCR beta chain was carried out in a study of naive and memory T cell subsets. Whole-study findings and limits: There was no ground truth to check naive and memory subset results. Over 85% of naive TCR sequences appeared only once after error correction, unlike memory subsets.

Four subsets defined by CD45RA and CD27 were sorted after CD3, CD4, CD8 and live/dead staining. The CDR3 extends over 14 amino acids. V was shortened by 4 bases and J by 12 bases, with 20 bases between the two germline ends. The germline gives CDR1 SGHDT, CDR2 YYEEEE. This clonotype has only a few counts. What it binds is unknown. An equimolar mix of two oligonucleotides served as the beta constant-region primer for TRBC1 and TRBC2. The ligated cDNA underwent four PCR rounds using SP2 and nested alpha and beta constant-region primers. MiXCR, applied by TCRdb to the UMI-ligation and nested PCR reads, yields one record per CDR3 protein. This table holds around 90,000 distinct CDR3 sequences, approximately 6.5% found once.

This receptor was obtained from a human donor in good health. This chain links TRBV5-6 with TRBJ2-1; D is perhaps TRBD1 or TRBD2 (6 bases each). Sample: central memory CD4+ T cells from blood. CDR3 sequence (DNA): TGTGCCAGCAGCGAGGGGGGTGGTTCTTGGACGCAGTTCTTC. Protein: CASSEGGGSWTQFF. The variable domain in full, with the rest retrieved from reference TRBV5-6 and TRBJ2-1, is DAGVTQSPTHLIKTRGQQVTLRCSPKSGHDTVSWYQQALGQGPQFIFQYYEEEERQRGNFPDRFSGHQFPNYSSELNVNALLLGDSALYLCASSEGGGSWTQFFGPGTRLTVL.